The 22 T cell receptor beta chains listed next were all sequenced from one sample in a study of T-cell memory formation after mild COVID-19. TCRdb recomputed calls from the 5' RACE reads with MiXCR, one row per CDR3 protein. The table records around 300,000 distinct CDR3 sequences, 10% to 15% of them present only once. Sequencing input: PBMCs or a T cell subset sorted from them (not recorded which). The receptors were sampled from a man younger than 35 who had mild COVID-19 (a few samples of this study predate the infection). Cell type and time point are not known.

This rearrangement joins TRBV4-3 to TRBJ2-7; no clear D gene. The V gene lost 0 bases and the J gene lost 2 bases, with 11 bases spanning the gap. Germline loops: CDR1 LGHNA, CDR2 YSLEER. CDR3 size: 15 residues. DNA for the CDR3: TGCGCCAGCAGCCAAGAATCAGGAGCAACCTACGAGCAGTACGTC. Encoded protein: CASSQESGATYEQYV.

This clonotype was found a few times. This CDR3 is CASSWELNSPLHF. CDR3 coding DNA: TGTGCCAGCAGCTGGGAACTTAATTCACCCCTCCACTTT. The chain joins TRBV7-2 to TRBJ1-6; no firm D call. V was pared by 4 bases and J by 6 bases, with 7 bases between. The germline V gene has CDR1 SGHTA and CDR2 FQGNSA. CDR3 length equals 13 residues.

This clonotype was seen only a few times. The chain uses TRBV6-2 or TRBV6-3 and TRBJ2-7; D is undetermined. The CDR3 consists of 13 residues. The V end lost 2 bases, the J end lost 3 bases, and 8 bases lay between the germline ends. Germline-derived CDR1 and CDR2 are MNHEY and SVGEGT. Here the CDR3 reads CASSYTPFYEQYF. Written as DNA, the CDR3 is TGTGCCAGCAGTTACACCCCCTTCTACGAGCAGTACTTC.

The rearrangement joins TRBV20-1 to TRBJ1-5; a possible D gene is TRBD1 (5 bases). This CDR3 spans 13 amino acids. Germline V gene sequence: CDR1 DFQATT, CDR2 SNEGSKA (reference sequence). Trimming cost V 1 base and J 4 bases, with 8 bases left between them. CDR3 protein: CSARGGGNQPQHF. DNA for the CDR3: TGCAGTGCTAGAGGCGGGGGAAATCAGCCCCAGCATTTT.

This clonotype was seen a handful of times. This chain uses TRBV5-5 with TRBJ1-6; 7 bases match TRBD1. The CDR3 loop spans 14 amino acids. V dropped 4 bases and J dropped 9; count of bases not matched to a gene: 7. The V gene's germline CDR1 is SGHKS and CDR2 YYEKEE (reference sequence). The DNA of the CDR3 is TGTGCCAGCAGCGGGGGACAGCCCAGTTCACCCCTCCACTTT. Translation: CASSGGQPSSPLHF.

In this sample, this clonotype turned up a few times. The J gene is TRBJ2-5, the V gene TRBV4-2, with D perhaps TRBD2 (5 bases). Germline V gene data show CDR1 as LGHNA and CDR2 as YNFKEQ. The ends were cut back, 2 bases at V and 7 bases at J, with 14 bases in the middle. The CDR3 length is 14 residues. The CDR3 sequence is CASSQPEVRWTQYF. In DNA, the CDR3 is TGTGCCAGCAGCCAACCGGAGGTCCGATGGACCCAGTACTTC.

This clonotype showed up many times. The V and J genes are TRBV20-1 and TRBJ2-4; D not resolved. This CDR3 is built from 16 residues. With 6 bases removed from V and 10 bases from J, the gap between germline ends came to 28 bases. Germline CDR1 DFQATT, CDR2 SNEGSKA (reference sequence). The CDR3 region is CSAPLGPQSSLEIQYF. The CDR3 bases are TGCAGTGCCCCTCTCGGGCCGCAGAGTTCCCTTGAGATTCAGTACTTC.

Only a few counts were recorded for this clonotype. The gene calls are TRBV6-1 and TRBJ2-1; either TRBD1 or TRBD2 may supply D (5 bases each). Per the germline V gene, CDR1 is MNHNS and CDR2 is SASEGT. Trimming pared 6 bases from V and 5 bases from J, leaving 14 bases between. The CDR3 length is 14 residues. CDR3 nucleotide sequence: TGTGCCAGCAGGGGAGCCGGGACCCACAATGAGCAGTTCTTC. This gives the protein CASRGAGTHNEQFF.

V is TRBV5-1 and J is TRBJ2-1; the D gene is possibly TRBD2 (5 bases). Germline V gene sequence: CDR1 SGHRS, CDR2 YFSETQ. The CDR3 runs to 15 residues. V was trimmed by 0 bases and J by 8 bases, leaving 15 bases between them. The CDR3 here is CASSLDFWTEDEQFF. CDR3 coding DNA: TGCGCCAGCAGCTTGGATTTCTGGACGGAGGATGAGCAGTTCTTC.

This clonotype was detected a few times. J is TRBJ2-1 and V is TRBV3-1; no definite D call. The CDR3 has 13 residues. Looked up from germline, CDR1 is LGHDT and CDR2 is YNNKEL (reference sequence). The V gene lost 4 bases and the J gene lost 7 bases, with 11 bases spanning the gap. The CDR3 sequence is CASSLLLGNEQFF. The CDR3 DNA reads TGTGCCAGCAGCCTCCTCCTGGGGAATGAGCAGTTCTTC.

This clonotype has only a few counts. J is TRBJ1-2 and V is TRBV20-1, with a possible D match to TRBD1 (5 bases). The CDR3 loop spans 16 amino acids. Between the trimmed V and J ends, which lost 3 bases and 0 bases, there was a span of 17 bases. CDR1 DFQATT and CDR2 SNEGSKA come from the germline V gene (reference sequence). CDR3 loop: CSASRDGALTNYGYTF. The CDR3, as DNA: TGCAGTGCTAGCCGGGACGGAGCCCTGACTAACTATGGCTACACCTTC.

This clonotype is a singleton in its sample. The chain recombines TRBV6-5 with TRBJ1-1; D may be TRBD1 (5 bases). The germline V and J ends were trimmed by 6 bases and 4 bases, with 15 bases remaining between them. In germline, CDR1 is MNHEY, CDR2 SVGAGI. The CDR3 extends over 14 amino acids. The CDR3 bases are TGTGCCAGCAGCCGGGTTCTTAGGGGCACTGAAGCTTTCTTT. Protein: CASSRVLRGTEAFF.

There are a few counts of this clonotype. This chain uses TRBV4-1 with TRBJ1-5; TRBD1 matches at 9 bases. There are 16 residues in the CDR3. Germline V gives CDR1 MGHRA, CDR2 YSYEKL. Trimming cost V 6 bases and J 6 bases; bases outside gene matches: 12. Written as DNA, the CDR3 is TGCGCCAGCAGTCGTTTACAGGGGGCGCAGGGTCAGCCCCAGCATTTT. It codes for CASSRLQGAQGQPQHF.

A note on this clonotype: A single base separates this from a much larger clone, so it may be a read error. The rearrangement links TRBV12-3 or TRBV12-4 to TRBJ2-3; D unclear. This CDR3 region has 12 residues. The CDR3 region is CAGSSPADTQYF. The CDR3 coding sequence is TGTGCCGGCAGTTCGCCGGCGGATACGCAGTATTTT.

This clonotype has only a few counts. CDR3 sequence (DNA): TGTGCCACCAGCAGAGAGCGGGTCATGAACACTGAAGCTTTCTTT. Translating it yields CATSRERVMNTEAFF. The chain links TRBV15 to TRBJ1-1, with D unresolved. Germline assignment: CDR1 LNHNV and CDR2 YYDKDF (reference sequence). The V gene lost 0 bases and the J gene lost 0 bases, with 8 bases spanning the gap. This CDR3 comprises 15 residues.

The V call is TRBV12-3 or TRBV12-4, the J call TRBJ1-3; D unclear. V was clipped by 3 bases and J by 1 base, with 7 bases between them. The CDR3 runs to 14 residues. CDR3 loop: CASSFLYSGNTIYF. The CDR3 DNA reads as TGTGCCAGCAGTTTCCTGTATTCTGGAAACACCATATATTTT.

The V call is TRBV4-1, the J call TRBJ2-1; D is undetermined. The CDR3 runs to 14 residues. Germline CDR1 reads MGHRA; CDR2 reads YSYEKL. The germline V and J ends were trimmed by 5 bases and 7 bases, with 15 bases remaining between them. The CDR3 sequence is CASSSGSALNEQFF. The CDR3 DNA reads as TGCGCCAGCAGCTCCGGGTCCGCTTTGAATGAGCAGTTCTTC.

J is TRBJ2-3 and V is TRBV29-1, with D unclear. The CDR3 contains 12 residues. V was shortened by 4 bases and J by 6 bases, with 11 bases between the two germline ends. From germline, CDR1 is SQVTM and CDR2 ANQGSEA. CDR3 DNA sequence: TGCAGCGTTGTACAGACCCCGGATACGCAGTATTTT. Translation gives CSVVQTPDTQYF.

This clonotype was seen repeatedly, ten times or more. V usage is TRBV19 and J usage is TRBJ2-5; 10 bases fit TRBD2. The CDR3 has 16 amino acids. V dropped 2 bases and J dropped 1; count of bases not matched to a gene: 4. CDR1 LNHDA and CDR2 SQIVND come from the germline V gene (reference sequence). The CDR3 is CASSIRASGGQETQYF. The CDR3 nucleotides are TGTGCCAGTAGTATAAGGGCTAGCGGGGGCCAAGAGACCCAGTACTTC.

This clonotype has a handful of counts. The rearrangement joins TRBV19 to TRBJ1-6, with a tentative D call TRBD1 (5 bases). The CDR3 is made up of 15 amino acids. Germline-derived CDR1 and CDR2 are LNHDA and SQIVND (reference sequence). V was shortened by 8 bases and J by 10 bases, with 21 bases between the two germline ends. The CDR3 DNA is TGTGCCAGTGGGGGTCGGGTTGGGGTGGAATCACCCCTCCACTTT. It specifies CASGGRVGVESPLHF.

This clonotype was detected once. The chain joins TRBV29-1 to TRBJ1-2, with TRBD1 as a possible D gene (5 bases). CDR1 SQVTM and CDR2 ANQGSEA come from the germline V gene. The V and J ends lost 7 bases and 4 bases respectively, with 7 bases between them. This CDR3 spans 10 amino acids. This CDR3 is CSAGGYGYTF. The CDR3 DNA reads as TGCAGCGCCGGGGGCTATGGCTACACCTTC.

The V gene is TRBV30, the J gene TRBJ1-1; no clear D. The CDR3 consists of 13 residues. Trimming removed 2 bases at V and 1 base at J, with 8 bases between. The V gene's germline CDR1 is GTSNPN and CDR2 SVGIG (reference sequence). CDR3 bases: TGTGCCTGGAGTTATACGGAGAACACTGAAGCTTTCTTT. This gives the protein CAWSYTENTEAFF.